One sample yielded the 5 T cell receptor beta chains listed below, sequenced in a study of blood T cell repertoires in COVID-19. Profiling relied on immunoSEQ multiplex PCR, and the TCRdb table lists in-frame clones only, not all of them. The table records about 480,000 clones, about 88% of them present only once. Sequences were obtained from peripheral blood. The receptor set was obtained from a man in his late teens or twenties with COVID-19, enrolled during active disease.

The chain joins TRBV7-9 to TRBJ2-7, with a weak D call TRBD2 (5 bases). Trimming took off 3 bases at V and 0 bases at J, with 9 bases between the two ends. CDR1 and CDR2 (germline): SEHNR, FQNEAQ (reference sequence). The CDR3 runs 14 residues. CDR3 bases: TGTGCCAGCAGCTTTGTAGGGAGCTCCTACGAGCAGTACTTC. Its protein is CASSFVGSSYEQYF.

The V and J genes are TRBV7-9 and TRBJ2-2; D perhaps matches TRBD1 (6 bases). With 4 bases removed from V and 3 bases from J, the gap between germline ends came to 9 bases. This CDR3 spans 14 amino acids. Germline CDR1 reads SEHNR; CDR2 reads FQNEAQ (reference sequence). The CDR3 bases are TGTGCCAGCAGCTGGGACATCGACACCGGGGAGCTGTTTTTT. As protein: CASSWDIDTGELFF.

This clone has only one observation. V usage is TRBV7-2 and J usage is TRBJ1-6; 10 positions match TRBD1. The V gene's germline CDR1 is SGHTA and CDR2 FQGNSA. V gave up 5 bases and J gave up 7 bases; unmatched junction bases: 8. CDR3 length: 16 residues. CDR3 DNA sequence: TGTGCCAGCAGCCGGGACAGGGGTGGTTGGAATTCACCCCTCCACTTT. As protein: CASSRDRGGWNSPLHF.

V is TRBV3-1 (or the pseudogene TRBV3-2) and J is TRBJ2-3, with 9 bases fitting TRBD2. The CDR3 consists of 16 residues. CDR1 and CDR2 from the germline V gene are LGHDT and YNNKEL (reference sequence). After removal of 0 bases from V and 1 base from J, the junction contained 2 bases not matched to a gene. The CDR3 DNA reads as TGTGCCAGCAGCCAAGAGAGACTAGCGGGCACAGATACGCAGTATTTT. This gives the protein CASSQERLAGTDTQYF.

The rearrangement joins TRBV18 to TRBJ1-1, with D tentatively TRBD1 (5 bases). Germline values: CDR1 KGHSH, CDR2 LQKENI. The CDR3 runs to 15 residues. Trimming took off 6 bases at V and 5 bases at J, with 19 bases between the two ends. The CDR3 loop reads CASSPNTGSQTEAFF. The CDR3 DNA reads TGTGCCAGCTCCCCAAATACAGGATCGCAAACTGAAGCTTTCTTT.